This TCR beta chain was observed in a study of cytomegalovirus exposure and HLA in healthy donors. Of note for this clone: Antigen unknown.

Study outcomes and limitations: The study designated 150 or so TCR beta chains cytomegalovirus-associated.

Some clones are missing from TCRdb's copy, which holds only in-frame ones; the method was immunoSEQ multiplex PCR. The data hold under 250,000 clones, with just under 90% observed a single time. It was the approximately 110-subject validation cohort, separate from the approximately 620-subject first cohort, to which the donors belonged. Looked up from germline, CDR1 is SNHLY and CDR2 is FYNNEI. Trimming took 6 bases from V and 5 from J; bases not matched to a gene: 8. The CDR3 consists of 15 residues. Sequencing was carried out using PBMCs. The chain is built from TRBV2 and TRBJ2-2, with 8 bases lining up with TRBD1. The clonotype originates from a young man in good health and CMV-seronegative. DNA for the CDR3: TGTGCCAGCAGGCTGGACAGGGAATTTACCGGGGAGCTGTTTTTT. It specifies CASRLDREFTGELFF. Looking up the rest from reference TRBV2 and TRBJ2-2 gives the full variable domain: EPEVTQTPSHQVTQMGQEVILRCVPISNHLYFYWYRQILGQKVEFLVSFYNNEISEKSEIFDDQFSVERPDGSNFTLKIRSTKLEDSAMYFCASRLDREFTGELFFGEGSRLTVL.